This T cell receptor beta chain is from a study of blood T cell repertoires in COVID-19. Study-wide context: Acute and convalescent COVID-19 samples came from the United States, Italy and Spain. Nucleic acid was either cDNA or gDNA, and it came from T cells, B-cell-depleted T cells, or PBMCs.

Only a few counts were recorded for this clone. Data came from immunoSEQ multiplex PCR; TCRdb stores just in-frame clones and leaves some out. The sample includes 120,000 to 150,000 clones, 85% of them seen just once. The sequence was collected from a woman between 40 and 55 years old with active or convalescent COVID-19. Material for sequencing was peripheral blood.

This CDR3 is CASSRLERSTEAFF. As DNA, the CDR3 is TGTGCCAGCAGTAGACTAGAAAGGTCCACTGAAGCTTTCTTT. V is TRBV2 and J is TRBJ1-1; the D is unclear. Between the trimmed V and J ends, which lost 5 bases and 4 bases, there was a span of 14 bases. The CDR3 runs to 14 residues. Germline V gene data show CDR1 as SNHLY and CDR2 as FYNNEI.